These 6 T cell receptor beta chains originate from one sample sequenced in a study of T cells after yellow fever vaccination. TCRdb itself ran the 5' RACE reads through MiXCR, one entry per CDR3 protein. The table records 150,000 to 200,000 distinct CDR3 sequences, about a tenth of them present only once. The sequenced sample was CD8+ T cells sorted from PBMCs, obtained 45 days after the yellow fever booster vaccination. The origin of the receptors is a man between 18 and 29 years old who received the YFV17D yellow fever vaccine.

This clonotype turned up a few times. This sequence joins TRBV6-5 and TRBJ1-1, with D possibly TRBD1 on 6 matching bases. Germline V gives CDR1 MNHEY, CDR2 SVGAGI. This CDR3 has 13 residues. The V end was cut by 5 bases, the J end by 6 bases, with 13 bases between. The CDR3 spells CASSHDRKAEAFF. The CDR3 DNA sequence: TGTGCCAGCAGTCACGACAGGAAAGCTGAAGCTTTCTTT.

The chain uses TRBV27 and TRBJ2-7; D unclear. Trimming left V 8 bases short and J 3 bases short, with 11 bases between. This CDR3 region has 12 residues. CDR1 is MNHEY, CDR2 SMNVEV, per germline (reference sequence). This chain's CDR3 is CASGRAIYEQYF. In DNA form, the CDR3 reads TGTGCCAGCGGTCGGGCGATCTACGAGCAGTACTTC.

This chain joins TRBV5-6 and TRBJ2-7; no firm D call. The CDR3 is 14 residues long. V shed 2 bases and J shed 0 bases, with 9 bases lying between them. Per germline, CDR1 SGHDT and CDR2 YYEEEE. This CDR3 is CASSFWAASYEQYV. The CDR3 bases are TGTGCCAGCAGCTTCTGGGCGGCCTCCTACGAGCAGTACGTC.

The chain uses TRBV5-7 and TRBJ2-3, with 9 bases aligning to TRBD1. TRBV5-7 carries the ORF label, with uncertain function. The CDR3 covers 15 residues. J lost 6 bases, V lost 3 bases, and 8 bases had no gene match. The CDR3: CASSWTGDNADTQYF. CDR3 sequence (DNA): TGTGCCAGCAGCTGGACAGGGGATAACGCTGATACGCAGTATTTT.

Only a few counts were recorded for this clonotype. This chain joins TRBV4-3 and TRBJ2-2; D gene unclear. CDR3 length: 14 residues. Germline V CDR1 and CDR2: LGHNA, YSLEER. Trimming took off 0 bases at V and 6 bases at J, with 8 bases between the two ends. CDR3 amino acids: CASSQDPRSGELFF. The CDR3 DNA reads TGCGCCAGCAGCCAAGATCCCCGATCCGGGGAGCTGTTTTTT.

This rearrangement joins TRBV5-4 to TRBJ1-2; 7 bases line up with TRBD1. CDR3 length: 13 amino acids. CDR1 SGHNT and CDR2 YYREEE come from the germline V gene (reference sequence). The J segment lost 5 bases and the V segment lost 5 bases, leaving 6 bases of the junction unmatched. CDR3 nucleotides: TGTGCCAGCAGACCGGACAGGACTTATGGCTACACCTTC. Encoded protein: CASRPDRTYGYTF.